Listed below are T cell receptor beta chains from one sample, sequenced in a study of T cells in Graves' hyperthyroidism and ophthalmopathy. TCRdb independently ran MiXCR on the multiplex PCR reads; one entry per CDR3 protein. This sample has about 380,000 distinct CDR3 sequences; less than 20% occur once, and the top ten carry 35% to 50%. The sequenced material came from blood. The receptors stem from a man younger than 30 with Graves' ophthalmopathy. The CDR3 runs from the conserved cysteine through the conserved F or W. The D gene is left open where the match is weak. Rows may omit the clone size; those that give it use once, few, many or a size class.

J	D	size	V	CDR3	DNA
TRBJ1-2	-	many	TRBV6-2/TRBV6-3	CASSHGVTNYGYTF	TGTGCCAGCAGCCACGGGGTTACTAACTATGGCTACACCTTC
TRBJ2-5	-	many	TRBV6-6	CASSYSIPGQQETQYF	TGTGCCAGCAGTTACTCGATACCCGGACAGCAAGAGACCCAGTACTTC
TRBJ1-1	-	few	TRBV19	CASSIGGGITEAFF	TGTGCCAGTAGTATCGGAGGGGGTATCACTGAAGCTTTCTTT
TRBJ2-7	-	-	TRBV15	CATSSRAGGLYEQYF	TGTGCCACCAGCAGTCGAGCAGGAGGGCTATACGAGCAGTACTTC
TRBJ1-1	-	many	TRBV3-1	CASRETISPRDLVTEAFF	TGTGCCAGCAGAGAAACTATTAGTCCTCGGGACTTGGTCACTGAAGCTTTCTTT
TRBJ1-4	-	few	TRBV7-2	CTSSLNQGREKLFF	TGTACCAGCAGCTTAAACCAGGGGAGAGAAAAACTGTTTTTT
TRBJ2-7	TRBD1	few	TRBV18	CASSPHATGVEQYF	TGTGCCAGCTCACCACATGCGACAGGGGTCGAGCAGTACTTC
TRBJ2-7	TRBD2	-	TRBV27	CASSSWTSGPYEQYF	TGTGCCAGCAGTTCCTGGACTAGCGGGCCCTACGAGCAGTACTTC
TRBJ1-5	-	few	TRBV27	CASSLERTHQPQHF	TGTGCCAGCAGTTTGGAGCGGACTCATCAGCCCCAGCATTTT
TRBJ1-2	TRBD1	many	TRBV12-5	CASARTGDFYGYTF	TGTGCTAGTGCCCGGACAGGGGATTTCTATGGCTACACCTTC
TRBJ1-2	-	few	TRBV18	CASSPQGEPNYGYTF	TGTGCCAGCTCACCACAGGGGGAACCTAACTATGGCTACACCTTC
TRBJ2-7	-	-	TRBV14	CASSQVYREQYF	TGTGCCAGCAGCCAAGTCTACCGGGAGCAGTACTTC
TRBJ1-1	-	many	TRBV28	CASTDRVGEAFF	TGTGCCAGCACCGACAGAGTAGGTGAAGCTTTCTTT
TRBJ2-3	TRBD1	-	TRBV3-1	CASSPGTVQFSTDTQYF	TGTGCCAGCAGCCCCGGGACAGTTCAGTTCAGCACAGATACGCAGTATTTT
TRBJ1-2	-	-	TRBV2	CATPRGGTSAF	TGTGCCACGCCGCGGGGGGGCACATCCGCCTTC
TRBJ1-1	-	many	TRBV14	CASSQTWVNTEAFF	TGTGCCAGCAGCCAAACGTGGGTGAACACTGAAGCTTTCTTT
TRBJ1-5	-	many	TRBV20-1	CSAGVLEGQPQHF	TGCAGTGCTGGGGTCTTAGAGGGGCAGCCCCAGCATTTT
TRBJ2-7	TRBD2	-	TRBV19	CASTSGGDTYEQYF	TGTGCCAGCACTAGCGGGGGAGACACCTACGAGCAGTACTTC
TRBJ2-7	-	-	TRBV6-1	CASTSLEDGYEQYF	TGTGCCAGCACCAGCCTCGAGGATGGCTACGAGCAGTACTTC
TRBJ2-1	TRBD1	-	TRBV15	CATSTPGGSQFF	TGTGCCACCAGCACTCCAGGGGGTTCGCAGTTCTTC
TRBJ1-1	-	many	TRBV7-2	CASSLWGTEAFF	TGTGCCAGCAGCTTATGGGGAACTGAAGCTTTCTTT
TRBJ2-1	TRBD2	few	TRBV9	CASSPGTSGGADNEQFF	TGTGCCAGCAGCCCAGGGACTAGCGGGGGGGCCGACAATGAGCAGTTCTTC
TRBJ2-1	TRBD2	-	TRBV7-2	CASSLGFGGGRGEQFF	TGTGCCAGCAGCTTAGGATTTGGCGGGGGGCGGGGTGAGCAGTTCTTC
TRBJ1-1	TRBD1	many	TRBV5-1	CASSLRQGDENTEAFF	TGCGCCAGCAGCTTGCGACAGGGGGACGAGAACACTGAAGCTTTCTTT
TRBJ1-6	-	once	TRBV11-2	CASGEFTNSPLHF	TGTGCCTCTGGCGAATTTACTAATTCACCCCTCCACTTT
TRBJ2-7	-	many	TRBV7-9	CASSAQAYEQYF	TGTGCCAGCAGCGCCCAAGCCTACGAGCAGTACTTC
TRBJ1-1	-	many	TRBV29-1	CSVLLNSQNTEAFF	TGCAGCGTGCTATTAAACAGCCAGAACACTGAAGCTTTCTTT
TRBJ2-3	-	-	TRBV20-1	CSATPPGISTDTQYF	TGCAGTGCTACGCCCCCGGGGATTAGCACAGATACGCAGTATTTT
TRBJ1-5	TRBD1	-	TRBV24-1	CATSGGQGSNQPQHF	TGTGCCACCAGTGGGGGACAGGGTAGCAATCAGCCCCAGCATTTT
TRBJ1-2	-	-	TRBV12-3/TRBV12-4	CASSFRYAGDYGYTF	TGTGCCAGCAGTTTCCGTTACGCCGGGGACTATGGCTACACCTTC
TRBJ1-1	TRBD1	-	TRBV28	CASSFVAVGQGDDEAFF	TGTGCCAGCAGTTTCGTCGCTGTCGGACAGGGGGACGATGAAGCTTTCTTT
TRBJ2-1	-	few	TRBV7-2	CASSADFYNEQFF	TGTGCCAGCTCGGCCGACTTCTACAATGAGCAGTTCTTC
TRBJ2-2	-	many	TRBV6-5	CASSYGDRTGELFF	TGTGCCAGCAGTTACGGCGACCGGACCGGGGAGCTGTTTTTT
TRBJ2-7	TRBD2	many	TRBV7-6	CASSLAGTRGREQYF	TGTGCCAGCAGCTTAGCCGGGACTAGAGGTCGCGAGCAGTACTTC
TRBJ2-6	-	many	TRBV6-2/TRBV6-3	CASSYSILVGSGANVLTF	TGTGCCAGCAGTTACTCGATACTAGTGGGGTCTGGGGCCAACGTCCTGACTTTC
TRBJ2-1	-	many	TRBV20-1	CSANRQEPYNEQFF	TGCAGTGCTAACCGACAGGAGCCCTACAATGAGCAGTTCTTC
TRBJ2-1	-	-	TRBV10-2	CASSDSRYNEQFF	TGCGCCAGCAGTGACAGCCGGTACAATGAGCAGTTCTTC
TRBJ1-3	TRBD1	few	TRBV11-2	CASSLEWEGAISGNTIYF	TGTGCCAGCAGCTTAGAATGGGAGGGGGCGATCTCTGGAAACACCATATATTTT
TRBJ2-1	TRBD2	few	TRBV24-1	CATSDPGLAGGVSYNEQFF	TGTGCCACCAGTGACCCGGGACTAGCGGGGGGGGTTTCCTACAATGAGCAGTTCTTC